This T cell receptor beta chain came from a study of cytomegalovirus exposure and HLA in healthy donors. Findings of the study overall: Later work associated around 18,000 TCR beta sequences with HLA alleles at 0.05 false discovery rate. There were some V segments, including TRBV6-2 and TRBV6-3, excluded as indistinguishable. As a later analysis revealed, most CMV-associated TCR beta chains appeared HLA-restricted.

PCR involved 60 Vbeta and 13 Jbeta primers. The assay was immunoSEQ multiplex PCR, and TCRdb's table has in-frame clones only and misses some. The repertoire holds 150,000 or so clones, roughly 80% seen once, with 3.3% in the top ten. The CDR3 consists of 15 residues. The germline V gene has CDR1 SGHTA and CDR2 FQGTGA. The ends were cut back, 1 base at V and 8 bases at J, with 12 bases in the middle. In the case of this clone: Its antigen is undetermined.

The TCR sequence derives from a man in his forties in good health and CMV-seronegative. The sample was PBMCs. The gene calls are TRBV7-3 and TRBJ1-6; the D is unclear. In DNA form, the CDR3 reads TGTGCCAGCAGCTTAATGCCGGGTACGGATTCACCCCTCCACTTT. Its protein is CASSLMPGTDSPLHF.